This T cell receptor (beta chain) was identified in a study of blood T cell repertoires in COVID-19 (TCRdb year 2020). Turning to the overall study: Samples from collaborators originated in the United States, Italy and Spain and spanned both the acute and convalescent phases of COVID-19. The material from the prospective study consisted of cDNA or gDNA derived from T cells, B-cell-depleted T cells, or PBMCs. The dataset comprised deeply sampled blood TCRbeta repertoires from subjects exposed to, actively infected with, or recovered from COVID-19. The repertoires were released in a freely available public database intended as a resource for research on the immune response to SARS-CoV-2. The samples were drawn from two sources: the first 160 participants of the ongoing ImmuneRACE study, and 950 to 1,500 subjects contributed by 6 global collaborators. The sample metadata nearly always contained a de-identified subject ID, COVID-19 status, age in years and sex. Where available, HLA class I and class II types were obtained from metadata supplied by the sample provider rather than from assay-based typing.

TCRbeta CDR3 regions were amplified from genomic DNA by means of the immunoSEQ Assay, a bias-controlled multiplex PCR. From the authors' description of their analysis: The number of nucleated cells in each sample was estimated from the amplification of reference gene primers within the assay. Sequence reads were collapsed and filtered to measure the absolute abundance of every unique TCRbeta CDR3 rearrangement. For each sample, productive Simpson clonality was calculated by taking the square root of Simpson's diversity index across productive rearrangements. TCRdb mirrors the immuneACCESS table, restricted to in-frame sequences. Some clones are absent from its copies; in checked studies, under half trace to an unresolved V gene, and the reason for the others is unknown. The V and J calls and clone size were taken over from that table, and D and trimming were inferred from the DNA. The sample has about 120,000 clones on record, more than 70% of them singletons. Roughly 1.9% of the sample is taken by the ten largest.

Collaborating institutions collected whole blood in K2EDTA tubes following their own protocols. Collaborator samples were shipped for TCRbeta analysis as frozen whole blood, isolated PBMCs, or DNA extracted from either sample type. With respect to this clone: Its binding antigen is unknown. Base qualities were left out, and no much larger clone turns up one base away.

Results and caveats for the whole study, not just this receptor: Clinical and demographic metadata were provided uncurated, with the amount varying by source and participant.

The sequence derives from a man between 65 and 85 years old with acute or convalescent COVID-19. Sequencing was carried out using peripheral blood.

The bases are TGTGCCAGCAGCCTGACAGGAGGCGTCCAGCATTTT. It codes for CASSLTGGVQHF. The chain is made from TRBV12-3 or TRBV12-4 and TRBJ1-5, and TRBD1 may be the D gene, going by 6 matching bases. A distance of 15 bases separates the germline ends of V and J, which lose 6 bases and 12 bases respectively. Including the terminal cysteine and phenylalanine, the CDR3 comprises 12 residues. Kept here is only the CDR3 DNA, which spans 36 bases and is read in frame from base 1.